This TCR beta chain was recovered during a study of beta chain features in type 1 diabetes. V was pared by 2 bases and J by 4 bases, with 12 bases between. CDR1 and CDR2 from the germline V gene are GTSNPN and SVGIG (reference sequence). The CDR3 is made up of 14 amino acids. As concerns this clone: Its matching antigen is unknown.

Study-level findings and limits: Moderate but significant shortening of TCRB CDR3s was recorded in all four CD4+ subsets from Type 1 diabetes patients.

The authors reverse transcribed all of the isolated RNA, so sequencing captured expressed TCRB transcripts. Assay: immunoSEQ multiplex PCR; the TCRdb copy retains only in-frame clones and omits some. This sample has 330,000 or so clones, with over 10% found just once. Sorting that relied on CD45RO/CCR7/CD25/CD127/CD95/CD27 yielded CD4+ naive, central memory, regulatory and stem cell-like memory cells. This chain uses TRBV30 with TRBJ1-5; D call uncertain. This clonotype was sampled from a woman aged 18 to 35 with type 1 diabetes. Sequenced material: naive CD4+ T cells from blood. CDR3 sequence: CAWSPMSRNQPQHF. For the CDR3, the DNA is TGTGCCTGGAGTCCTATGAGTCGTAATCAGCCCCAGCATTTT.